This TCR beta chain is from a study of regulatory T cells in long-lasting Graves disease. Study-level background: Recently diagnosed Graves' patients had received antithyroid drugs for under 3 months. The study, taken as a whole, reports: Under persistent disease, TRBV28, TRBJ1-2 and TRBJ2-5 were used preferentially. Persistent-disease Graves' patients showed less TCR diversity than new cases.

Described time point: newly diagnosed GD, antithyroid drugs for less than 3 months. PBMC-derived RNA was used for the TCR library. The diagnosis of Graves' disease used American Thyroid Association guidelines. Comment on this clonotype: No antigen is known for it.

CDR3-region Arm-PCR and iRepertoire HTBI primers produced the TCR beta libraries. TCRdb re-derived calls from the multiplex PCR reads in MiXCR, one entry per CDR3 protein. The table includes roughly 520,000 distinct CDR3 sequences, 12% detected once. With 0 bases clipped from V and 9 bases from J, the junction kept 19 bases outside the gene matches. The CDR3 runs 20 residues. Germline CDR1 is LGHNA and CDR2 is YSLEER. In addition, the sample was reused for a study of T cells in Graves' hyperthyroidism and ophthalmopathy.

The specimen was peripheral blood mononuclear cells (PBMCs), collected at new diagnosis, from a patient treated with antithyroid drugs. This clonotype was obtained from a woman under 40 with Graves disease. The chain links TRBV4-3 to TRBJ2-2; 10 nucleotides line up with TRBD2. CDR3 loop: CASSQDWDSGRLIAERELFF. CDR3 in DNA: TGCGCCAGCAGCCAAGATTGGGATAGCGGGAGGCTAATAGCGGAACGGGAGCTGTTTTTT.